The 22 T cell receptor beta chains reported below all come from one sample, sequenced in a study of blood T cell repertoires in COVID-19 (dated by TCRdb to about 2020). Library prep was done by the immunoSEQ multiplex PCR assay. TCRdb obtained this table from immuneACCESS and retained in-frame rearrangements with V and J assigned. These tables miss some clones; where compared with another copy, unresolved V genes account for less than half of the shortfall, and the remainder is unexplained. Recorded for this sample are some 290,000 clones; just over 90% of them occurred a single time. Of the sample, over 2% is held by the ten largest clones. Input material: PBMCs or T cells enriched from blood (not recorded which). Source of these receptors: a woman in her thirties or forties with acute COVID-19.

This rearrangement joins TRBV28 to TRBJ1-1; D call uncertain. The germline gives CDR1 MDHEN, CDR2 SYDVKM. The CDR3 length is 11 residues. With 1 base removed from V and 11 bases from J, the gap between germline ends came to 8 bases. CDR3 nucleotides: TGTGCCAGCAGTTTATATGCGCGGGCTTTCTTT. This gives the protein CASSLYARAFF.

The rearrangement uses TRBV11-2 and TRBJ1-2; the D gene is possibly TRBD1 (6 bases). V was shortened by 2 bases and J by 0 bases, with 16 bases between the two germline ends. Per germline, CDR1 SGHAT and CDR2 FQNNGV. The CDR3 extends over 17 amino acids. For the CDR3, the DNA is TGTGCCAGCAGCTTAAACACAGGGATCCACACTAACTATGGCTACACCTTC. It yields the protein CASSLNTGIHTNYGYTF.

The chain joins TRBV28 to TRBJ2-1; D may be TRBD1 (7 bases). Trimming removed 5 bases at V and 9 bases at J, with 14 bases between. Germline V gene data show CDR1 as MDHEN and CDR2 as SYDVKM. The length of the CDR3 is 13 residues. The CDR3 bases are TGTGCCAGCAGTGCCCACAGGGGAGGTGAGCAGTTCTTC. Translated: CASSAHRGGEQFF.

This clone appeared a few times. This chain connects TRBV4-3 to TRBJ2-7; 8 nucleotides match TRBD1. V lost 3 bases, J lost 2 bases, and 9 bases stayed unmatched. The CDR3 totals 16 residues. The germline gives CDR1 LGHNA, CDR2 YSLEER. The DNA for the CDR3 is TGCGCCAGCAGCCAGCGATCCGGGACAGGAGCCTACGAGCAGTACTTC. Its translation: CASSQRSGTGAYEQYF.

The chain employs TRBV29-1 and TRBJ2-1; TRBD1 agrees at 9 bases. The CDR3 covers 16 residues. Losses at the gene ends were 2 bases for V and 7 bases for J; bases not matched to a gene: 12. Germline CDR1 is SQVTM and CDR2 is ANQGSEA. The CDR3 spells CSVESDRGSGGNEQFF. The CDR3 DNA follows: TGCAGCGTTGAATCTGACAGGGGGTCCGGGGGGAATGAGCAGTTCTTC.

The genes are TRBV5-8 and TRBJ2-5; 10 bases map to TRBD1. CDR3 length equals 17 residues. V was clipped by 2 bases and J by 3 bases; unmatched bases: 10. Germline CDR1 reads SGHTS; CDR2 reads YDEGEE. DNA for the CDR3: TGTGCCAGCAGCTTAACCGGGACAGGGGCTAGCAAAGAGACCCAGTACTTC. Translated, it gives CASSLTGTGASKETQYF.

The gene calls are TRBV9 and TRBJ1-5, with TRBD1 matching 9 bases. The CDR3 contains 15 residues. Trimming took 3 bases from V and 3 from J; bases not matched to a gene: 4. Germline V lookup: CDR1 SGDLS, CDR2 YYNGEE. The CDR3 coding sequence is TGTGCCAGCAGCGACGGGACAGGGTACAATCAGCCCCAGCATTTT. This gives the protein CASSDGTGYNQPQHF.

With respect to this clone: Distinct nucleotide sequences in the sample also encode this CDR3. The chain has TRBV28 and TRBJ2-2; 8 bases are a match to TRBD1. The germline gives CDR1 MDHEN, CDR2 SYDVKM. V trimming: 6 bases; J trimming: 3 bases; junction bases outside the gene matches: 3. The CDR3 is made up of 14 amino acids. DNA of the CDR3: TGTGCCAGCAGGACAGGGGTCGACACCGGGGAGCTGTTTTTT. Residues: CASRTGVDTGELFF.

The V and J genes are TRBV10-3 and TRBJ2-1; D is possibly TRBD1 (6 bases). The CDR3 runs 14 residues. Germline V gives CDR1 ENHRY, CDR2 SYGVKD. The germline V and J ends were trimmed by 0 bases and 6 bases, with 9 bases remaining between them. The CDR3 DNA reads as TGTGCCATCAGTGAGTCTCGAGGGGGCAATGAGCAGTTCTTC. Its protein is CAISESRGGNEQFF.

V is TRBV5-5 and J is TRBJ1-3; no firm D call. Germline loops: CDR1 SGHKS, CDR2 YYEKEE (reference sequence). With 4 bases removed from V and 4 bases from J, the gap between germline ends came to 18 bases. The CDR3 covers 16 residues. The CDR3 DNA sequence: TGTGCCAGCAGCGAACACCTATTAGAGGCCGGAAACACCATATATTTT. Its translation: CASSEHLLEAGNTIYF.

The rearrangement joins TRBV10-3 to TRBJ2-3; TRBD2 matches 11 bases. Germline CDR1 and CDR2: ENHRY and SYGVKD. The CDR3 sequence is 18 residues long. Trimming took 1 base from V and 4 from J; bases not matched to a gene: 10. Written as DNA, the CDR3 is TGTGCCATCAGTGAGTTTGGGAAAACTAGCGGGAGCGCAGATACGCAGTATTTT. Translating it yields CAISEFGKTSGSADTQYF.

This rearrangement joins TRBV5-1 to TRBJ2-7; 7 bases match TRBD1. Germline loops: CDR1 SGHRS, CDR2 YFSETQ. With 2 bases clipped from V and 3 bases from J, the junction kept 14 bases outside the gene matches. The CDR3 consists of 17 residues. The CDR3, as DNA: TGCGCCAGCAGCTTCTGGGGCACCGGACAGGTGGGCTACGAGCAGTACTTC. This codes for CASSFWGTGQVGYEQYF.

The genes are TRBV5-1 and TRBJ2-7; 10 nucleotides agree with TRBD1. In germline, CDR1 is SGHRS, CDR2 YFSETQ. CDR3 length: 15 amino acids. With V trimmed by 0 bases and J by 3 bases, 3 bases remained unmatched. In DNA, the CDR3 is TGCGCCAGCAGCTTGGCCGGACAGGGGGGCTACGAGCAGTACTTC. Its protein product is CASSLAGQGGYEQYF.

This clone is a singleton in its sample. CDR3 protein: CASSLEGANGNTIYF. The DNA of the CDR3 is TGCGCCAGCAGCTTGGAGGGGGCGAATGGAAACACCATATATTTT. The chain recombines TRBV5-1 with TRBJ1-3, with TRBD1 matching 7 bases. CDR1 and CDR2 (germline): SGHRS, YFSETQ. The CDR3 has 15 residues. Trimming at V came to 0 bases and at J to 3 bases, leaving 3 bases not matched to a gene.

The V call is TRBV6-4, the J call TRBJ2-7, with TRBD2 matching 10 bases. This CDR3 is 18 amino acids long. Germline loops: CDR1 MRHNA, CDR2 SNTAGT. With 2 bases clipped from V and 5 bases from J, the junction kept 15 bases outside the gene matches. The CDR3 loop is CASSDPRPEREGPNEQYF. Here the CDR3 DNA reads TGTGCCAGCAGTGACCCTCGGCCGGAGCGGGAGGGACCGAACGAGCAGTACTTC.

The V and J genes are TRBV4-1 and TRBJ2-1, with 11 bases lining up with TRBD2. This CDR3 region has 16 residues. The trim removed 0 bases at V and 10 bases at J, leaving 8 bases unmatched. Germline V lookup: CDR1 MGHRA, CDR2 YSYEKL. The CDR3 loop reads CASSQDWASGGFEQFF. Here the CDR3 DNA reads TGCGCCAGCAGCCAAGATTGGGCTAGCGGGGGGTTCGAGCAGTTCTTC.

With respect to this clone: This specimen includes other DNA sequences encoding the same CDR3. The chain recombines TRBV5-4 with TRBJ2-5; D perhaps matches TRBD1 (5 bases). Trimming removed 0 bases at V and 3 bases at J, with 6 bases between. Per germline, CDR1 SGHNT and CDR2 YYREEE (reference sequence). The CDR3 is 13 amino acids. The CDR3 region is CASSLDRKETQYF. CDR3 nucleotide sequence: TGTGCCAGCAGCTTGGACAGGAAAGAGACCCAGTACTTC.

The chain combines TRBV3-1 (or the pseudogene TRBV3-2) with TRBJ2-7, with D perhaps matching TRBD1 (6 bases). V lost 4 bases to trimming and J lost 6 bases, with 13 bases between them. Germline CDR1 reads LGHDT; CDR2 reads YNNKEL (reference sequence). This CDR3 contains 13 residues. Here the CDR3 reads CASSPLTGTEQYF. CDR3 DNA: TGTGCCAGCAGCCCTTTAACAGGGACCGAGCAGTACTTC.

V usage is TRBV12-1 and J usage is TRBJ2-7; TRBD1 reflects the table's D call only, with no check against the DNA. TRBV12-1 is a known pseudogene. The CDR3 loop spans 14 amino acids. CDR3 DNA sequence: TGTGCCAGCAGCTTCCGGGACAGTTTGGAAGAGCAGTACTTC. As protein: CASSFRDSLEEQYF.

The chain joins TRBV7-9 to TRBJ1-1, with 7 bases matching TRBD1. This CDR3 spans 16 amino acids. The germline CDR1 and CDR2 sequences are SEHNR and FQNEAQ (reference sequence). V shed 4 bases and J 4 bases; nucleotides not matched to a gene: 12. Here the CDR3 DNA reads TGTGCCAGCAGCTCTACCCGACGACAGGGCTCCACTGAAGCTTTCTTT. Residues: CASSSTRRQGSTEAFF.

J is TRBJ1-1 and V is TRBV6-5; 7 bases fit TRBD1. This CDR3 has 15 residues. CDR1 and CDR2 from the germline V gene are MNHEY and SVGAGI. Trimming removed 2 bases from V and 1 base from J; junction bases left unmatched: 4. Here the CDR3 DNA reads TGTGCCAGCAGTTACGAAGGGGGCGCGAACACTGAAGCTTTCTTT. Translated: CASSYEGGANTEAFF.

V is TRBV27 and J is TRBJ1-1; a weak D match, TRBD1 (5 bases). V was trimmed by 5 bases and J by 5 bases, leaving 15 bases between them. Germline assignment: CDR1 MNHEY and CDR2 SMNVEV (reference sequence). The CDR3 loop spans 14 amino acids. The CDR3 reads CASSEDRGLTEAFF. CDR3 coding DNA: TGTGCCAGCAGTGAAGACAGAGGCCTAACTGAAGCTTTCTTT.